A single sample gave rise to the 2 T cell receptor beta chains below, sequenced in a study of blood T cell repertoires in COVID-19 (dated by TCRdb to 2018 to 2020). Receptors were amplified or captured by the immunoSEQ multiplex PCR assay. TCRdb took over this immuneACCESS table, retaining in-frame rearrangements with V and J assigned. Such tables are incomplete; in checked studies, under half of the missing clones stem from an unresolved V gene, and the remainder is unexplained. Here the sample has fewer than 200,000 clones; 83% occur a single time. Of the sample, about 2.1% falls within the top ten clones. The sample comprised peripheral blood. These TCRs come from a woman of 80 years or more with acute or convalescent COVID-19.

The chain combines TRBV5-6 with TRBJ2-3; D gene ambiguous. V lost 0 bases and J lost 2, with 7 bases in between. Germline assignment: CDR1 SGHDT and CDR2 YYEEEE. The CDR3 consists of 14 residues. The CDR3 nucleotides are TGTGCCAGCAGCTTGGAATCCTTCACAGATACGCAGTATTTT. Translated: CASSLESFTDTQYF. Full variable domain (outside the CDR3, taken from reference TRBV5-6 and TRBJ2-3): DAGVTQSPTHLIKTRGQQVTLRCSPKSGHDTVSWYQQALGQGPQFIFQYYEEEERQRGNFPDRFSGHQFPNYSSELNVNALLLGDSALYLCASSLESFTDTQYFGPGTRLTVL.

This rearrangement joins TRBV28 to TRBJ2-4, with D maybe TRBD1 (5 bases). The CDR3 sequence is 15 residues long. V was pared by 5 bases and J by 0 bases, with 11 bases between. Germline assignment: CDR1 MDHEN and CDR2 SYDVKM. In DNA, the CDR3 is TGTGCCAGCAGTCCAGGGTCACTAGCCAAAAACATTCAGTACTTC. It encodes CASSPGSLAKNIQYF.